The 22 T cell receptor beta chains given below trace back to one sample, sequenced in a study of early T cells in non-severe SARS-CoV-2 infection. In TCRdb, the 5' RACE reads were re-called with MiXCR into one record per CDR3 protein. Seen here are roughly 53,000 distinct CDR3 sequences, approximately 8% observed once, and the top ten hold around 3.6%. The sample was whole blood, taken at baseline. The receptor source for this set is an adult who was a healthcare worker with PCR-confirmed SARS-CoV-2 infection or an uninfected control (not recorded which).

This clonotype was seen a few times. CDR3 DNA: TGTGCCAGCAGCGTAGGAAGTGGAGTTAACATTCAGTACTTC. It specifies CASSVGSGVNIQYF. The chain couples TRBV9 to TRBJ2-4; D is uncertain. V was shortened by 0 bases and J by 7 bases, with 11 bases between the two germline ends. This CDR3 comprises 14 residues. Germline values: CDR1 SGDLS, CDR2 YYNGEE. The full variable domain, with the rest looked up from reference TRBV9 and TRBJ2-4, is DSGVTQTPKHLITATGQRVTLRCSPRSGDLSVYWYQQSLDQGLQFLIQYYNGEERAKGNILERFSAQQFPDLHSELNLSSLELGDSALYFCASSVGSGVNIQYFGAGTRLSVL.

The table lists this clonotype with a few counts. The chain combines TRBV7-9 with TRBJ1-1, with D possibly TRBD1 on 5 matching bases. Trimming stripped 6 bases from V and 1 base from J, with 15 bases between. The CDR3 is 15 residues long. Germline CDR1 is SEHNR and CDR2 is FQNEAQ (reference sequence). Here the CDR3 DNA reads TGTGCCAGCAGTCCCGAGAGGGGTAGGAACACTGAAGCTTTCTTT. As protein: CASSPERGRNTEAFF.

This clonotype was found a few times. The rearrangement joins TRBV4-2 to TRBJ2-7; TRBD2 aligns across 7 bases. The CDR3 loop spans 17 amino acids. Per germline, CDR1 LGHNA and CDR2 YNFKEQ. V lost 0 bases, J lost 2 bases, and 10 bases stayed unmatched. Here the CDR3 reads CASSQDPQRDFTYEQYF. The CDR3 DNA reads TGTGCCAGCAGCCAAGATCCCCAGCGGGATTTTACCTACGAGCAGTACTTC.

The chain recombines TRBV5-8 with TRBJ1-3; D ambiguous. This CDR3 comprises 12 residues. Germline V gives CDR1 SGHTS, CDR2 YDEGEE. V gave up 1 base and J gave up 3 bases, with 2 bases separating them. For the CDR3, the DNA is TGTGCCAGCAGCTTGTATGGAAACACCATATATTTT. Encoded protein: CASSLYGNTIYF.

The chain combines TRBV15 with TRBJ2-7; 10 positions agree with TRBD1. The CDR3 runs 16 residues. Germline-derived CDR1 and CDR2 are LNHNV and YYDKDF (reference sequence). With 0 bases clipped from V and 4 bases from J, the junction kept 6 bases outside the gene matches. CDR3 in DNA: TGTGCCACCAGCAGAGATCCGGGACAGGGGAAATACGAGCAGTACTTC. Its translation: CATSRDPGQGKYEQYF.

This rearrangement joins TRBV20-1 to TRBJ2-3; no clear D gene. Trimming stripped 4 bases from V and 3 bases from J, with 11 bases between. Germline V gene sequence: CDR1 DFQATT, CDR2 SNEGSKA (reference sequence). The CDR3 contains 13 residues. This CDR3 is CSATRLNTDTQYF. CDR3 in DNA: TGCAGTGCTACCCGACTGAATACAGATACGCAGTATTTT.

The chain is built from TRBV2 and TRBJ2-2; a possible D gene is TRBD2 (5 bases). V shed 5 bases and J shed 5 bases, with 15 bases lying between them. Germline V CDR1 and CDR2: SNHLY, FYNNEI. The CDR3 contains 15 residues. The CDR3 bases are TGTGCCAGCAGTCCACGAGGGTATTTGACCGGGGAGCTGTTTTTT. This gives the protein CASSPRGYLTGELFF.

At least ten counts were recorded for this clonotype. The chain employs TRBV6-5 and TRBJ2-7, with 7 nucleotides matching TRBD1. The CDR3 length is 14 residues. The germline V gene has CDR1 MNHEY and CDR2 SVGAGI. V lost 6 bases, J lost 3 bases, and 8 bases stayed unmatched. Here the CDR3 reads CASSPYRGNYEQYF. The DNA of the CDR3 is TGTGCCAGCAGCCCATACAGGGGAAACTACGAGCAGTACTTC.

This clonotype came up many times. The chain has TRBV4-1 and TRBJ2-7, with 7 bases identical to TRBD1. The CDR3 length is 15 residues. CDR1 and CDR2 from the germline V gene are MGHRA and YSYEKL. The trim removed 1 base at V and 2 bases at J, leaving 5 bases unmatched. The CDR3: CASSQADRPPYEQYF. The CDR3 coding sequence is TGCGCCAGCAGCCAAGCGGACAGGCCACCCTACGAGCAGTACTTC.

The rearrangement uses TRBV11-2 and TRBJ2-1; perhaps TRBD2 as D (7 bases). Germline values: CDR1 SGHAT, CDR2 FQNNGV. The CDR3 runs 14 residues. Trimming pared 1 base from V and 7 bases from J, leaving 11 bases between. CDR3 sequence (DNA): TGTGCCAGCAGCTTAGTAGGGGGGGCAAATGAGCAGTTCTTC. Its translation is CASSLVGGANEQFF. The whole variable domain, remainder taken from reference TRBV11-2 and TRBJ2-1, is EAGVAQSPRYKIIEKRQSVAFWCNPISGHATLYWYQQILGQGPKLLIQFQNNGVVDDSQLPKDRFSAERLKGVDSTLKIQPAKLEDSAVYLCASSLVGGANEQFFGPGTRLTVL.

There are many counts of this clonotype. The J gene is TRBJ1-1, the V gene TRBV14; TRBD1 might be the D (6 bases). V lost 0 bases and J lost 3, with 14 bases in between. The CDR3 has 16 residues. CDR1 and CDR2 from the germline V gene are SGHDN and FVKESK. The CDR3 DNA follows: TGTGCCAGCAGCCAAGACTGGTGGGCAGGGGACACTGAAGCTTTCTTT. Translated, it gives CASSQDWWAGDTEAFF.

This clonotype qualifies as medium-sized (0.01 to 0.1%). The CDR3 protein is CASSEAADSHGYTF. The CDR3 DNA sequence: TGTGCCAGCAGTGAGGCGGCGGACAGCCATGGCTACACCTTC. V gene TRBV6-4 combines with J gene TRBJ1-2; D is possibly TRBD1 (6 bases). The V end lost 3 bases, the J end lost 6 bases, and 14 bases lay between the germline ends. The CDR3 is 14 amino acids. The germline V gene encodes CDR1 MRHNA and CDR2 SNTAGT.

This clonotype was seen at least ten times. This chain links TRBV30 with TRBJ1-1, with D possibly matching TRBD1 (6 bases). The CDR3 consists of 13 residues. Germline CDR1 reads GTSNPN; CDR2 reads SVGIG (reference sequence). V was pared by 7 bases and J by 0 bases, with 12 bases between. CDR3 loop: CAFGQNLNTEAFF. In nucleotides, the CDR3 is TGTGCCTTTGGACAGAACCTGAACACTGAAGCTTTCTTT.

A note on this clonotype: An end of the junction differs from the germline gene, which may be a read error. The rearrangement uses TRBV11-2 and TRBJ2-3; D ambiguous. Germline CDR1 is SGHAT and CDR2 is FQNNGV. CDR3 length: 13 residues. The CDR3 nucleotides read TGTGTCAGCAACCATCTGGGGACAGATACGCAGTATTTT. This sequence encodes CVSNHLGTDTQYF.

This clonotype was detected a few times. This sequence joins TRBV7-2 and TRBJ1-6; weak D call: TRBD1 (6 bases). The CDR3 totals 17 residues. Germline V gene data show CDR1 as SGHTA and CDR2 as FQGNSA. V was cut by 5 bases and J by 4 bases, with 18 bases left in between. CDR3 residues: CASSARQDSLYNSPLHF. The CDR3 nucleotides read TGTGCCAGCAGCGCTCGCCAGGACAGTTTGTATAATTCACCCCTCCACTTT.

This clonotype showed up many times. This chain connects TRBV2 to TRBJ1-4; D gene uncertain. The CDR3 covers 12 residues. CDR1 and CDR2 (germline): SNHLY, FYNNEI. Between the trimmed V and J ends, which lost 3 bases and 10 bases, there was a span of 9 bases. The CDR3 sequence is CASSDEGVKLFF. CDR3 bases: TGTGCCAGCAGTGACGAGGGAGTAAAACTGTTTTTT.

A few counts support this clonotype. The V and J genes are TRBV4-2 and TRBJ2-3; 9 bases map to TRBD1. The CDR3 has 16 residues. In germline, CDR1 is LGHNA, CDR2 YNFKEQ. V dropped 1 base and J dropped 2; count of bases not matched to a gene: 4. The CDR3 sequence is CASSQGQGEYTDTQYF. The CDR3 DNA sequence: TGTGCCAGCAGCCAAGGACAGGGGGAATACACAGATACGCAGTATTTT.

The chain couples TRBV5-1 to TRBJ1-5; D might be TRBD1 (6 bases). Germline loops: CDR1 SGHRS, CDR2 YFSETQ. CDR3 length equals 13 residues. Trimming cost V 4 bases and J 3 bases, with 8 bases left between them. The CDR3 coding sequence is TGCGCCAGCAGCGGGGGCGACAATCAGCCCCAGCATTTT. It codes for CASSGGDNQPQHF.

There are a few counts of this clonotype. The chain links TRBV3-1 to TRBJ2-7, with TRBD2 identical over 9 bases. V shed 4 bases and J 2 bases; nucleotides not matched to a gene: 12. This CDR3 contains 17 residues. CDR1 is LGHDT and CDR2 is YNNKEL in the germline V gene (reference sequence). CDR3 residues: CASSPKKVAGATYEQYF. In nucleotides, the CDR3 is TGTGCCAGCAGCCCCAAGAAAGTAGCGGGGGCGACCTACGAGCAGTACTTC.

This sequence joins TRBV7-3 and TRBJ2-3; TRBD2 matches at 8 bases. The CDR3 spans 17 residues. The germline V gene encodes CDR1 SGHTA and CDR2 FQGTGA. The trim removed 2 bases at V and 1 base at J, leaving 8 bases unmatched. CDR3 protein: CASSLYPLAARTDTQYF. DNA of the CDR3: TGTGCCAGCAGCTTATACCCACTAGCGGCCCGCACAGATACGCAGTATTTT.

The chain recombines TRBV18 with TRBJ2-3, with D tentatively TRBD1 (6 bases). Germline V gene sequence: CDR1 KGHSH, CDR2 LQKENI. This CDR3 is built from 13 residues. Trimming took 6 bases from V and 5 from J, leaving 12 bases between them. The CDR3 protein is CASSLTGQDTQYF. The CDR3 DNA follows: TGTGCCAGCTCCCTGACAGGACAAGATACGCAGTATTTT. Combining the CDR3 with reference TRBV18 and TRBJ2-3 gives the whole variable domain NAGVMQNPRHLVRRRGQEARLRCSPMKGHSHVYWYRQLPEEGLKFMVYLQKENIIDESGMPKERFSAEFPKEGPSILRIQQVVRGDSAAYFCASSLTGQDTQYFGPGTRLTVL.

This clonotype showed up many times. This chain connects TRBV7-9 to TRBJ1-1; D is unclear. The germline gives CDR1 SEHNR, CDR2 FQNEAQ (reference sequence). The CDR3 is 13 residues long. Trimming took 8 bases from V and 4 from J, leaving 14 bases between them. The CDR3 nucleotides are TGTGCCAGCGCCCAGACGGTTGGCACTGAAGCTTTCTTT. Protein: CASAQTVGTEAFF.